Following are 27 T cell receptor beta chains from one sample sequenced in a study of T cells in Graves' hyperthyroidism and ophthalmopathy. Amplified TCR beta CDR3 regions derived from RNA transcripts. HTBI primers were the set used in a first-round RT-PCR of the TCR CDR3. TCRdb redid the calling of the multiplex PCR reads with MiXCR, one entry per CDR3 protein. The table records about 400,000 distinct CDR3 sequences, around 15% of them present only once. The sequenced sample consisted of blood. All receptors derive from a woman aged 55-70 years with Graves' ophthalmopathy.

This clonotype was counted many times. The rearrangement uses TRBV2 and TRBJ1-2; D is undetermined. V was pared by 6 bases and J by 7 bases, with 12 bases between. The germline CDR1 and CDR2 sequences are SNHLY and FYNNEI. This CDR3 spans 12 amino acids. The CDR3 region is CASREVQVGYTF. DNA for the CDR3: TGTGCCAGCAGGGAGGTCCAAGTTGGCTACACCTTC.

Of note for this clonotype: The junction departs from the called germline gene at one end, perhaps through a read error. The chain recombines TRBV9 with TRBJ2-7, with D perhaps matching TRBD1 or TRBD2 (5 bases each). The CDR3 contains 13 residues. CDR1 and CDR2 from the germline V gene are SGDLS and YYNGEE. The CDR3 region is CTSSSGPSYEQYF. CDR3 coding DNA: TGTACCAGCAGCTCGGGACCCTCCTACGAGCAGTACTTC. Together with reference TRBV9 and TRBJ2-7, the CDR3 gives the full variable domain: DSGVTQTPKHLITATGQRVTLRCSPRSGDLSVYWYQQSLDQGLQFLIQYYNGEERAKGNILERFSAQQFPDLHSELNLSSLELGDSALYFCTSSSGPSYEQYFGPGTRLTVT.

This clonotype was detected many times. The chain carries TRBV28 and TRBJ2-1; 12 bases are a match to TRBD2. V lost 3 bases and J lost 7; bases outside the gene matches: 7. The CDR3 is 16 amino acids. Germline V gene data show CDR1 as MDHEN and CDR2 as SYDVKM. The CDR3 loop is CASSFLGTSGLNEQFF. CDR3 nucleotides: TGTGCCAGCAGTTTTTTAGGGACTAGCGGGCTTAATGAGCAGTTCTTC.

This clonotype was recorded many times. The chain couples TRBV20-1 to TRBJ2-1, with 8 bases fitting TRBD2. This CDR3 is 12 amino acids long. Trimming took 4 bases from V and 9 from J; bases not matched to a gene: 5. Germline CDR1 is DFQATT and CDR2 is SNEGSKA (reference sequence). This CDR3 is CSATKSGGEQFF. For the CDR3, the DNA is TGCAGTGCTACAAAAAGCGGGGGTGAGCAGTTCTTC.

This clonotype was counted many times. The CDR3 loop reads CASSLGQGTNSPLHF. The CDR3 coding sequence is TGTGCCAGCAGCTTGGGCCAGGGAACTAATTCACCCCTCCACTTT. This chain joins TRBV11-2 and TRBJ1-6; D is possibly TRBD1 (5 bases). CDR3 length equals 15 residues. CDR1 is SGHAT and CDR2 is FQNNGV in the germline V gene. The ends were cut back, 3 bases at V and 6 bases at J, with 12 bases in the middle.

Many counts were recorded for this clonotype. The chain couples TRBV30 to TRBJ1-5, with 9 bases identical to TRBD1. V shed 3 bases and J 7 bases; nucleotides not matched to a gene: 7. The CDR3 is 14 amino acids. Germline V gives CDR1 GTSNPN, CDR2 SVGIG (reference sequence). Written as DNA, the CDR3 is TGTGCCTGGAGCCAAACAGGGGGCCTACAGCCCCAGCATTTT. It encodes CAWSQTGGLQPQHF.

This sequence joins TRBV20-1 and TRBJ2-5, with 11 bases fitting TRBD2. The ends lost 6 bases at V and 2 bases at J; junction bases unmatched: 17. The CDR3 has 18 amino acids. Germline loops: CDR1 DFQATT, CDR2 SNEGSKA (reference sequence). This CDR3 is CSAPQLAGEMGGQETQYF. The CDR3 coding sequence is TGCAGTGCACCCCAACTAGCGGGAGAAATGGGTGGGCAAGAGACCCAGTACTTC.

J is TRBJ1-5 and V is TRBV4-1; 8 bases agree with TRBD1. CDR3 length equals 15 residues. The V and J ends lost 3 bases and 7 bases, in that order; junction bases with no gene match: 8. The germline CDR1 and CDR2 sequences are MGHRA and YSYEKL. This CDR3 is CASSHRTGRGQPQHF. For the CDR3, the DNA is TGCGCCAGCAGCCATCGGACAGGGCGGGGCCAGCCCCAGCATTTT.

Ten or more counts support this clonotype. The chain combines TRBV7-2 with TRBJ1-5; the D is unclear. The ends were cut back, 5 bases at V and 0 bases at J, with 14 bases in the middle. Germline CDR1 SGHTA, CDR2 FQGNSA. The CDR3 contains 16 residues. This CDR3 is CASSLWLGNSNQPQHF. In nucleotides, the CDR3 is TGTGCCAGCAGCCTCTGGCTAGGGAATAGCAATCAGCCCCAGCATTTT. Supplemented by reference TRBV7-2 and TRBJ1-5, the full variable domain reads GAGVSQSPSNKVTEKGKDVELRCDPISGHTALYWYRQSLGQGLEFLIYFQGNSAPDKSGLPSDRFSAERTGGSVSTLTIQRTQQEDSAVYLCASSLWLGNSNQPQHFGDGTRLSIL.

This clonotype has a count of ten or more. The J gene is TRBJ2-7, the V gene TRBV6-1, with TRBD1 identical over 10 bases. The CDR3 totals 15 residues. Germline CDR1 is MNHNS and CDR2 is SASEGT. With 5 bases clipped from V and 7 bases from J, the junction kept 11 bases outside the gene matches. The CDR3 DNA is TGTGCCAGCAGTTCCCAGGCCGGGACAGGGGCAGAGCAGTACTTC. Amino acids: CASSSQAGTGAEQYF.

This clonotype was observed many times. This chain joins TRBV2 and TRBJ1-5; 7 bases agree with TRBD1. With 3 bases clipped from V and 4 bases from J, the junction kept 3 bases outside the gene matches. Germline V gene data show CDR1 as SNHLY and CDR2 as FYNNEI. The CDR3 extends over 14 amino acids. The chain's CDR3 is CASSEGQQNQPQHF. Written as DNA, the CDR3 is TGTGCCAGCAGTGAGGGACAGCAGAATCAGCCCCAGCATTTT.

This clonotype was seen many times. The chain carries TRBV28 and TRBJ2-7; D might be TRBD1 (6 bases). Deletions cut 3 bases from V and 6 bases from J, with 12 bases between. The CDR3 sequence is 13 residues long. CDR1 and CDR2 (germline): MDHEN, SYDVKM. The CDR3 region is CASSFRTVGEQYF. DNA for the CDR3: TGTGCCAGCAGTTTCCGGACAGTCGGCGAGCAGTACTTC.

The chain joins TRBV6-1 to TRBJ2-1, with D possibly TRBD1 on 6 matching bases. Germline assignment: CDR1 MNHNS and CDR2 SASEGT. This CDR3 contains 13 residues. V was trimmed by 6 bases and J by 9 bases, leaving 15 bases between them. CDR3 sequence: CASSRGQRAEQFF. Here the CDR3 DNA reads TGTGCCAGCAGCCGGGGACAACGGGCTGAGCAGTTCTTC.

There are many counts of this clonotype. J is TRBJ2-3 and V is TRBV24-1; 7 nucleotides line up with TRBD1. CDR3 length: 17 residues. Germline-derived CDR1 and CDR2 are KGHDR and SFDVKD. J lost 1 base, V lost 5 bases, and 11 bases had no gene match. The CDR3 bases are TGTGCCACCAGTGGTCCCTTGACAGGGAGAGGCACAGATACGCAGTATTTT. This translates into CATSGPLTGRGTDTQYF.

The genes are TRBV9 and TRBJ2-5; 7 bases are shared with TRBD2. CDR1 SGDLS and CDR2 YYNGEE come from the germline V gene. V was clipped by 3 bases and J by 5 bases; unmatched bases: 13. The CDR3 sequence is 16 residues long. The CDR3 spells CASSGPWGGGGETQYF. For the CDR3, the DNA is TGTGCCAGCAGCGGACCATGGGGGGGGGGGGGGGAGACCCAGTACTTC. The full variable domain, in which reference TRBV9 and TRBJ2-5 provide the parts outside the CDR3, is DSGVTQTPKHLITATGQRVTLRCSPRSGDLSVYWYQQSLDQGLQFLIQYYNGEERAKGNILERFSAQQFPDLHSELNLSSLELGDSALYFCASSGPWGGGGETQYFGPGTRLLVL.

In its sample, this clonotype was seen many times. This chain connects TRBV2 to TRBJ2-5, with 8 bases matching TRBD1. Germline-derived CDR1 and CDR2 are SNHLY and FYNNEI. V lost 6 bases and J lost 2; bases outside the gene matches: 5. This CDR3 is 14 amino acids long. The DNA of the CDR3 is TGTGCCAGCAGCATCGACAGGGGACAAGAGACCCAGTACTTC. Its translation is CASSIDRGQETQYF. The variable domain in full, completed from reference TRBV2 and TRBJ2-5, reads EPEVTQTPSHQVTQMGQEVILRCVPISNHLYFYWYRQILGQKVEFLVSFYNNEISEKSEIFDDQFSVERPDGSNFTLKIRSTKLEDSAMYFCASSIDRGQETQYFGPGTRLLVL.

This clonotype has a count of ten or more. The J gene is TRBJ2-3, the V gene TRBV28; TRBD2 agrees at 10 bases. Germline loops: CDR1 MDHEN, CDR2 SYDVKM. J was trimmed by 6 bases and V by 6 bases; bases with no gene match: 6. CDR3 size: 14 residues. The CDR3 sequence: CASRPGLASDTQYF. Here the CDR3 DNA reads TGTGCCAGCAGACCGGGACTAGCGAGTGATACGCAGTATTTT.

This clonotype came up many times. This rearrangement joins TRBV28 to TRBJ2-5, with 15 bases aligning to TRBD2. The CDR3 loop spans 15 amino acids. Trimming took 6 bases from V and 6 from J; bases not matched to a gene: 5. From germline, CDR1 is MDHEN and CDR2 SYDVKM. CDR3 DNA sequence: TGTGCCAGCAGCCGGGGACTAGCGGGAGGAAAGACCCAGTACTTC. Encoded protein: CASSRGLAGGKTQYF. Full variable domain (rest looked up from reference TRBV28 and TRBJ2-5): DVKVTQSSRYLVKRTGEKVFLECVQDMDHENMFWYRQDPGLGLRLIYFSYDVKMKEKGDIPEGYSVSREKKERFSLILESASTNQTSMYLCASSRGLAGGKTQYFGPGTRLLVL.

The rearrangement links TRBV20-1 to TRBJ1-1, with a possible D match to TRBD1 (6 bases). The V and J ends lost 0 bases and 11 bases respectively, with 19 bases between them. Germline lookup yields CDR1 DFQATT and CDR2 SNEGSKA (reference sequence). The CDR3 is made up of 14 amino acids. The CDR3 region has the DNA TGCAGTGCTAGAGACCCCGGGGGGCCCAGGGCGGCTTTCTTT. Its protein is CSARDPGGPRAAFF.

This clonotype occurred many times. This chain links TRBV12-3 or TRBV12-4 with TRBJ2-1, with 7 positions matching TRBD1. The V segment lost 5 bases and the J segment 6 bases; nucleotides outside the gene matches: 4. This CDR3 is built from 13 residues. CDR3: CASSDRVLNEQFF. Here the CDR3 DNA reads TGTGCCAGCAGTGACAGGGTTCTCAATGAGCAGTTCTTC.

This clonotype was recorded many times. CDR3 loop: CASSLRTGYSYEQYF. The CDR3, as DNA: TGTGCCAGCAGTCTACGGACTGGATACTCCTACGAGCAGTACTTC. The chain employs TRBV12-3 or TRBV12-4 and TRBJ2-7, with D possibly matching TRBD2 (5 bases). This CDR3 is built from 15 residues. The germline V and J ends were trimmed by 5 bases and 0 bases, with 14 bases remaining between them.

This clonotype was detected a few times. J is TRBJ2-1 and V is TRBV5-1; D might be TRBD2 (7 bases). The CDR3 consists of 14 residues. The germline gives CDR1 SGHRS, CDR2 YFSETQ. V shed 5 bases and J shed 2 bases, with 11 bases lying between them. The DNA of the CDR3 is TGCGCCAGCAGTGGGGGGGGCGCCTACAATGAGCAGTTCTTC. It is translated as CASSGGGAYNEQFF.

Only a few counts were recorded for this clonotype. An end of the junction differs from the germline gene, which may be a read error. This rearrangement joins TRBV5-1 to TRBJ1-4; D not certain. Per germline, CDR1 SGHRS and CDR2 YFSETQ. The CDR3 contains 13 residues. For the CDR3, the DNA is TGTGCCAGCAGCGAAGGATATAATGAAAAACTGTTTTTT. Translation: CASSEGYNEKLFF. The variable domain in full, completed from reference TRBV5-1 and TRBJ1-4, reads KAGVTQTPRYLIKTRGQQVTLSCSPISGHRSVSWYQQTPGQGLQFLFEYFSETQRNKGNFPGRFSGRQFSNSRSEMNVSTLELGDSALYLCASSEGYNEKLFFGSGTQLSVL.

This clonotype was counted at least ten times. This sequence joins TRBV20-1 and TRBJ2-7; a possible D gene is TRBD1 (5 bases). CDR1 is DFQATT and CDR2 is SNEGSKA in the germline V gene (reference sequence). Trimming stripped 0 bases from V and 0 bases from J, with 12 bases between. CDR3 length: 15 amino acids. In nucleotides, the CDR3 is TGCAGTGCTAGAGATTACAGGAGAGTCTCCTACGAGCAGTACTTC. Translation: CSARDYRRVSYEQYF.

This clonotype was recorded a few times. The chain couples TRBV4-1 to TRBJ2-7; D gene ambiguous. The ends were cut back, 0 bases at V and 4 bases at J, with 13 bases in the middle. The CDR3 spans 15 residues. Per germline, CDR1 MGHRA and CDR2 YSYEKL. CDR3 coding DNA: TGCGCCAGCAGCCAAGAGTCCCGGAGCTGGTACGAGCAGTACTTC. The encoded protein is CASSQESRSWYEQYF.

This clonotype was counted between two and nine times. The junction departs from germline at one end; a sequencing error may be responsible. The J gene is TRBJ1-1, the V gene TRBV12-3 or TRBV12-4; D is ambiguous. The CDR3 extends over 16 amino acids. The CDR3 protein is CAGSPLTPWANTEAFF. The DNA for the CDR3 is TGTGCCGGCAGTCCTCTAACCCCTTGGGCGAACACTGAAGCTTTCTTT.

This clonotype was recorded many times. The chain's CDR3 is CASSSGLNYGYTF. CDR3 nucleotides: TGTGCCAGCAGTTCAGGGTTGAACTATGGCTACACCTTC. The J gene is TRBJ1-2, the V gene TRBV9; D is possibly TRBD1 (5 bases). CDR1 and CDR2 from the germline V gene are SGDLS and YYNGEE. Between the trimmed V and J ends, which lost 5 bases and 2 bases, there was a span of 10 bases. This CDR3 has 13 amino acids.